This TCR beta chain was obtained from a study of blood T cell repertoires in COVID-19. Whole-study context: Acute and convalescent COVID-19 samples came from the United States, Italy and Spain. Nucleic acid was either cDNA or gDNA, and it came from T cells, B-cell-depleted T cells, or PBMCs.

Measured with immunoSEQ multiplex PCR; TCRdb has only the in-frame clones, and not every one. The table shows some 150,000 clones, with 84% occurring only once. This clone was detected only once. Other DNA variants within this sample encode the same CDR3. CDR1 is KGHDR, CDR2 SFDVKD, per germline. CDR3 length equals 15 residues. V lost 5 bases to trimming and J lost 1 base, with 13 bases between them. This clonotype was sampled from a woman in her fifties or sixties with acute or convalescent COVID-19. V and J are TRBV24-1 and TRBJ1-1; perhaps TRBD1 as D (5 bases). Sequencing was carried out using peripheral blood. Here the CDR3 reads CATSGRGGKNTEAFF. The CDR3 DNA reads TGTGCCACCAGTGGACGGGGGGGAAAGAACACTGAAGCTTTCTTT.